This TCR beta chain was profiled in a study of technical replicates of blood from several donors. V dropped 3 bases and J dropped 3 bases, with 5 bases sitting between them. CDR1 is MNHNS, CDR2 SASEGT, per germline. The CDR3 extends over 12 amino acids. TCRdb's copy holds only in-frame clones and misses some; the assay was immunoSEQ multiplex PCR. This table holds just over 8,000 clones, roughly 90% found once. The TCR originated in a human donor in good health. This chain links TRBV6-1 with TRBJ1-1, with no clear D. Material for sequencing was PBMCs. CDR3 sequence: CASSELYTEAFF. The CDR3 DNA sequence: TGTGCCAGCAGTGAGTTATACACTGAAGCTTTCTTT.